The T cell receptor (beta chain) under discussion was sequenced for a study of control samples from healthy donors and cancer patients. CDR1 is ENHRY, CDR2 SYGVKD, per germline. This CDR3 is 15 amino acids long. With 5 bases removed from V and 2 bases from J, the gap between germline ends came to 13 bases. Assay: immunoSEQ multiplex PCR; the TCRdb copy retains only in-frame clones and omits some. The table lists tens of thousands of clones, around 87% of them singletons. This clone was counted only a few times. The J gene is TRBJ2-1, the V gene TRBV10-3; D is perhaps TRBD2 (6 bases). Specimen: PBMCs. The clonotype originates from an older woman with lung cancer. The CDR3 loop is CAISTGTPTYNEQFF. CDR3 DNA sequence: TGTGCCATCAGTACCGGGACTCCCACCTACAATGAGCAGTTCTTC.